One and the same sample provided the 28 T cell receptor beta chains below, sequenced in a study of graft-versus-host responses after intestinal transplantation. The table came from immunoSEQ multiplex PCR; TCRdb's copy has only in-frame clones and leaves some out. In the table there are under 15,000 clones, 30% to 35% of which are singletons. The authors combined approximately 200,000 CFSE-labeled responder cells with approximately 200,000 irradiated, violet-dye-labeled stimulator cells in plates. The source was alloreactive CD8+ T cells from a mixed lymphocyte reaction culture, collected before intestinal transplant. The subset is: CFSE-low proliferating T cells sorted from approximately six-day pre-transplant mixed lymphocyte reaction (GvH or HvG direction). The source of these receptors is a human patient who received an intestinal transplant.

In the case of this clone: Compared with germline, one end of the junction differs, possibly owing to a read error. CDR3 residues: CANSFRGDEQFF. The CDR3 DNA follows: TGTGCCAACAGCTTTCGCGGCGATGAGCAGTTCTTC. The genes are TRBV7-6 and TRBJ2-1; no clear D gene. The length of the CDR3 is 12 residues. Per germline, CDR1 SGHVS and CDR2 FNYEAQ.

The chain is built from TRBV4-1 and TRBJ2-3; 7 nucleotides align to TRBD2. J lost 3 bases, V lost 6 bases, and 15 bases had no gene match. The CDR3 has 17 residues. Looked up from germline, CDR1 is MGHRA and CDR2 is YSYEKL. CDR3: CASRQTPSGVKTDTQYF. The CDR3 bases are TGCGCCAGCAGACAAACCCCCAGCGGGGTGAAAACAGATACGCAGTATTTT.

This clone has only a few counts. The J gene is TRBJ1-1, the V gene TRBV4-1; D is ambiguous. Germline V gene lookup returns CDR1 MGHRA and CDR2 YSYEKL. V lost 4 bases to trimming and J lost 0 bases, with 15 bases between them. The CDR3 loop spans 16 amino acids. The CDR3, as DNA: TGCGCCAGCAGCCCCTCGGATCTTATCATGAACACTGAAGCTTTCTTT. Residues: CASSPSDLIMNTEAFF.

The sample holds a few counts of this clone. This chain's CDR3 is CASSLTSKQGRNSPLHF. The CDR3 DNA sequence: TGTGCCAGCAGCTTAACGAGCAAACAGGGTAGGAATTCACCCCTCCACTTT. V gene TRBV11-3 combines with J gene TRBJ1-6; D may be TRBD1 (6 bases). The CDR3 sequence is 17 residues long. Germline CDR1 SGHNT, CDR2 YENEEA. The V gene lost 2 bases and the J gene lost 7 bases, with 18 bases spanning the gap. The whole variable domain, filled in from reference TRBV11-3 and TRBJ1-6, reads EAGVVQSPRYKIIEKKQPVAFWCNPISGHNTLYWYLQNLGQGPELLIRYENEEAVDDSQLPKDRFSAERLKGVDSTLKIQPAELGDSAVYLCASSLTSKQGRNSPLHFGNGTRLTVT.

The table lists this clone with a few counts. J is TRBJ1-5 and V is TRBV15; tentatively, D is TRBD1 (6 bases). Per germline, CDR1 LNHNV and CDR2 YYDKDF (reference sequence). The CDR3 runs to 14 residues. V was trimmed by 3 bases and J by 6 bases, leaving 12 bases between them. The CDR3 DNA is TGTGCCACCAGCAGCTTCCCCAGGGGTCAGCCCCAGCATTTT. Translation gives CATSSFPRGQPQHF.

This rearrangement joins TRBV28 to TRBJ2-6; a possible D gene is TRBD2 (5 bases). Trimming stripped 6 bases from V and 0 bases from J, with 6 bases between. This CDR3 comprises 14 residues. Germline V gives CDR1 MDHEN, CDR2 SYDVKM. CDR3 residues: CASRRVSGANVLTF. Here the CDR3 DNA reads TGTGCCAGCAGGCGGGTCTCTGGGGCCAACGTCCTGACTTTC.

Within the sample, this clone is medium-sized. This chain connects TRBV5-6 to TRBJ2-5, with 8 bases fitting TRBD2. CDR1 is SGHDT, CDR2 YYEEEE, per germline. With V trimmed by 0 bases and J by 6 bases, 7 bases remained unmatched. The CDR3 consists of 15 residues. The CDR3 sequence is CASSLGAGAGKTQYF. The CDR3 coding sequence is TGTGCCAGCAGCTTGGGAGCGGGAGCAGGAAAGACCCAGTACTTC.

J is TRBJ2-5 and V is TRBV7-9, with a possible D match to TRBD2 (6 bases). Germline V lookup: CDR1 SEHNR, CDR2 FQNEAQ (reference sequence). V was cut by 0 bases and J by 2 bases, with 13 bases left in between. The CDR3 has 16 amino acids. The chain's CDR3 is CASSLAGGPEQETQYF. The CDR3 nucleotides are TGTGCCAGCAGCTTAGCGGGAGGTCCTGAACAAGAGACCCAGTACTTC.

The chain has TRBV9 and TRBJ2-1, with a possible D match to TRBD2 (6 bases). This CDR3 is built from 15 residues. Trimming stripped 3 bases from V and 0 bases from J, with 10 bases between. Germline-derived CDR1 and CDR2 are SGDLS and YYNGEE. In DNA, the CDR3 is TGTGCCAGCAGCGAAAGCGGGCTCTCCTACAATGAGCAGTTCTTC. Amino acid sequence: CASSESGLSYNEQFF.

The gene calls are TRBV9 and TRBJ2-1, with 8 positions matching TRBD2. The V segment lost 2 bases and the J segment 7 bases; nucleotides outside the gene matches: 8. Germline V gene data show CDR1 as SGDLS and CDR2 as YYNGEE. The CDR3 spans 15 residues. This CDR3 is CASSVSGDRWNEQFF. The CDR3 DNA reads TGTGCCAGCAGCGTTAGCGGGGACCGTTGGAATGAGCAGTTCTTC.

This sequence joins TRBV7-2 and TRBJ2-7; D unclear. Between the trimmed V and J ends, which lost 3 bases and 3 bases, there was a span of 6 bases. The CDR3 runs to 12 residues. Germline V lookup: CDR1 SGHTA, CDR2 FQGNSA. The CDR3 sequence: CASSFLGYEQYF. The CDR3 DNA reads as TGTGCCAGCAGCTTCCTAGGCTACGAGCAGTACTTC.

The rearrangement joins TRBV27 to TRBJ1-6; 9 bases are shared with TRBD1. With 4 bases clipped from V and 9 bases from J, the junction kept 10 bases outside the gene matches. In germline, CDR1 is MNHEY, CDR2 SMNVEV (reference sequence). The CDR3 consists of 16 residues. The CDR3: CASSSQGALGPSPLHF. The CDR3 DNA follows: TGTGCCAGCAGTTCACAGGGGGCGCTTGGTCCTTCACCCCTCCACTTT.

The chain couples TRBV6-6 to TRBJ1-1; D is unresolved. The CDR3 consists of 15 residues. Germline V gene sequence: CDR1 MNHNY, CDR2 SVGAGI (reference sequence). V was cut by 0 bases and J by 0 bases, with 8 bases left in between. The CDR3 nucleotides read TGTGCCAGCAGTTACTCGGCAGGCCTGAACACTGAAGCTTTCTTT. Translating gives CASSYSAGLNTEAFF.

This sequence joins TRBV2 and TRBJ2-1, with 10 positions matching TRBD2. V lost 6 bases, J lost 8 bases, and 10 bases stayed unmatched. The germline gives CDR1 SNHLY, CDR2 FYNNEI. The CDR3 loop spans 15 amino acids. CDR3 nucleotide sequence: TGTGCCAGCAGGTTAGCGGGAGGCCTTGTCGATGAGCAGTTCTTC. As protein: CASRLAGGLVDEQFF.

The CDR3 here is CASSSRASGRDPFF. The CDR3 bases are TGTGCCAGCAGTTCCCGGGCTAGCGGGAGAGATCCGTTCTTC. V gene TRBV6-5 combines with J gene TRBJ2-1; 10 bases agree with TRBD2. From germline, CDR1 is MNHEY and CDR2 SVGAGI. V was pared by 4 bases and J by 15 bases, with 12 bases of the junction left unmatched. This CDR3 contains 14 residues.

The rearrangement uses TRBV6-6 and TRBJ1-2; TRBD1 is a possible D gene (5 bases). Trimming took off 0 bases at V and 7 bases at J, with 12 bases between the two ends. The CDR3 sequence is 14 residues long. The V gene's germline CDR1 is MNHNY and CDR2 SVGAGI (reference sequence). The CDR3 spells CASSYSRRAGGYTF. The CDR3 DNA sequence: TGTGCCAGCAGTTACTCACGCAGGGCGGGTGGCTACACCTTC.

The rearrangement joins TRBV6-5 to TRBJ1-2; D is ambiguous. Trimming stripped 0 bases from V and 6 bases from J, with 8 bases between. The CDR3 sequence is 13 residues long. In germline, CDR1 is MNHEY, CDR2 SVGAGI. CDR3 in amino acids: CASSYSALNGYTF. The CDR3 bases are TGTGCCAGCAGTTACTCGGCCCTGAATGGCTACACCTTC.

The chain recombines TRBV7-9 with TRBJ2-1; 8 bases are a match to TRBD2. The V and J ends lost 4 bases and 0 bases, in that order; junction bases with no gene match: 8. Germline CDR1 and CDR2: SEHNR and FQNEAQ (reference sequence). This CDR3 has 17 residues. This CDR3 is CASSSVAGISSYNEQFF. CDR3 nucleotides: TGTGCCAGCAGCTCGGTAGCGGGAATAAGCTCCTACAATGAGCAGTTCTTC.

This clone appeared a few times. V usage is TRBV15 and J usage is TRBJ2-2, with D possibly matching TRBD1 (6 bases). This CDR3 is 14 amino acids long. V was cut by 1 base and J by 4 bases, with 7 bases left in between. The germline CDR1 and CDR2 sequences are LNHNV and YYDKDF (reference sequence). The CDR3 sequence is CATSRVGGTGELFF. CDR3 nucleotide sequence: TGTGCCACCAGCAGAGTAGGGGGCACCGGGGAGCTGTTTTTT.

The chain couples TRBV7-3 to TRBJ2-3; 8 bases align to TRBD2. Germline assignment: CDR1 SGHTA and CDR2 FQGTGA. The ends lost 3 bases at V and 5 bases at J; junction bases unmatched: 10. This CDR3 is built from 16 residues. CDR3 in DNA: TGTGCCAGCAGCTTTACGGGAGCGGGAGTTGGAGATACGCAGTATTTT. Its translation: CASSFTGAGVGDTQYF. Full variable domain (rest looked up from reference TRBV7-3 and TRBJ2-3): GAGVSQTPSNKVTEKGKYVELRCDPISGHTALYWYRQSLGQGPEFLIYFQGTGAADDSGLPNDRFFAVRPEGSVSTLKIQRTERGDSAVYLCASSFTGAGVGDTQYFGPGTRLTVL.

There are a few counts of this clone. The V and J genes are TRBV6-1 and TRBJ1-2; the match to TRBD1 covers 9 bases. The CDR3 loop spans 13 amino acids. The germline gives CDR1 MNHNS, CDR2 SASEGT. V gave up 7 bases and J gave up 8 bases; unmatched junction bases: 8. The CDR3 is CASNPGQGRGYTF. The CDR3 nucleotides read TGTGCCAGCAACCCGGGACAGGGAAGGGGCTACACCTTC.

The sample holds a few counts of this clone. The genes are TRBV7-2 and TRBJ2-1; D remains unclear. The V gene's germline CDR1 is SGHTA and CDR2 FQGNSA. This CDR3 has 12 residues. Trimming took 0 bases from V and 8 from J, leaving 5 bases between them. CDR3 protein: CASSLAWDEQFF. As DNA, the CDR3 is TGTGCCAGCAGCTTAGCCTGGGATGAGCAGTTCTTC.

V usage is TRBV28 and J usage is TRBJ1-5; tentatively, D is TRBD1 (5 bases). The V and J ends lost 5 bases and 3 bases respectively, with 17 bases between them. This CDR3 region has 16 residues. CDR1 MDHEN and CDR2 SYDVKM come from the germline V gene. The CDR3 nucleotides read TGTGCCAGCAGTCCACCGCAGGGACTCTACAATCAGCCCCAGCATTTT. Encoded protein: CASSPPQGLYNQPQHF.

This rearrangement joins TRBV27 to TRBJ2-1; 9 nucleotides align to TRBD2. CDR3 size: 14 residues. V shed 5 bases and J 8 bases; nucleotides not matched to a gene: 7. CDR1 is MNHEY and CDR2 is SMNVEV in the germline V gene (reference sequence). CDR3 DNA sequence: TGTGCCAGCAGTCTTGGACTAGCGTCCTATGAGCAGTTCTTC. This codes for CASSLGLASYEQFF.

The rearrangement links TRBV29-1 to TRBJ2-3; TRBD1 aligns across 8 bases. CDR3 length equals 16 residues. Unmatched junction bases numbered 12, after V lost 5 bases and J lost 2 bases. Germline V CDR1 and CDR2: SQVTM, ANQGSEA. CDR3 nucleotides: TGCAGCGTTCCCGTCCCGGGACAGGAGCCCACAGATACGCAGTATTTT. It yields the protein CSVPVPGQEPTDTQYF.

The chain employs TRBV5-4 and TRBJ1-5; D not resolved. CDR1 and CDR2 from the germline V gene are SGHNT and YYREEE (reference sequence). Between the trimmed V and J ends, which lost 3 bases and 6 bases, there was a span of 4 bases. The CDR3 contains 11 residues. The CDR3 spells CASSYGQPQHF. The CDR3 coding sequence is TGTGCCAGCAGCTACGGTCAGCCCCAGCATTTT.

This sequence joins TRBV27 and TRBJ2-7, with a possible D match to TRBD1 (7 bases). CDR3 size: 14 residues. Germline assignment: CDR1 MNHEY and CDR2 SMNVEV (reference sequence). V was shortened by 4 bases and J by 2 bases, with 12 bases between the two germline ends. CDR3 nucleotides: TGTGCCAGCAGTTGGGGGGACAGTACCTACGAGCAGTACTTC. It is translated as CASSWGDSTYEQYF.

The table lists this clone with a count of one. The V and J genes are TRBV5-5 and TRBJ2-3; 7 bases agree with TRBD2. Germline V gene data show CDR1 as SGHKS and CDR2 as YYEKEE (reference sequence). J lost 5 bases, V lost 1 base, and 10 bases had no gene match. The CDR3 length is 16 residues. The CDR3 DNA sequence: TGTGCCAGCAGCTTGCCGCGGACTAGTGGTGTAGATACGCAGTATTTT. It codes for CASSLPRTSGVDTQYF.